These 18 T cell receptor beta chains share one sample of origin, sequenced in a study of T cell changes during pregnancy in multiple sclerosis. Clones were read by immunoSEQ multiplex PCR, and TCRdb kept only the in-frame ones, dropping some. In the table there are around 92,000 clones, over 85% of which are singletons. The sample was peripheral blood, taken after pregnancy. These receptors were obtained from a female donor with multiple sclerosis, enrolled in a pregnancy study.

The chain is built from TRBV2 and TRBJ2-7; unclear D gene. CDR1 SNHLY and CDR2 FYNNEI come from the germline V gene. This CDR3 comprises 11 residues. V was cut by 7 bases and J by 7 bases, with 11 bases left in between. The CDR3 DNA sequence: TGTGCCAGCATTCGGCCAGGAGAGCAGTACTTC. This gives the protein CASIRPGEQYF.

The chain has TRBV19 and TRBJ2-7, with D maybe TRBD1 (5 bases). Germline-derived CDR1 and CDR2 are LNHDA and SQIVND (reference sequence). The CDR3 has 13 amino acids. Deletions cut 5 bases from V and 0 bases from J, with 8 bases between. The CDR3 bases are TGTGCCAGTAGTGACGACAGCTCCTACGAGCAGTACTTC. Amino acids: CASSDDSSYEQYF.

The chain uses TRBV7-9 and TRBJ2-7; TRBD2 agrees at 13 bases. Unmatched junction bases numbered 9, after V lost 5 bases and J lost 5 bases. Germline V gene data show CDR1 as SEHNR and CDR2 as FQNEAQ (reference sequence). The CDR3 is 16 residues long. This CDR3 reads CASSTLTSGRSHEQYF. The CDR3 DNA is TGTGCCAGCAGCACCTTGACTAGCGGGAGGTCCCACGAGCAGTACTTC.

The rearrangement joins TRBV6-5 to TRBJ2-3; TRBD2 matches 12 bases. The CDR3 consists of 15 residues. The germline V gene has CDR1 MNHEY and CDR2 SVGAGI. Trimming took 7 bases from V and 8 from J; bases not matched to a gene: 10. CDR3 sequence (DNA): TGTGCCAGCACCGACAGGCTAGCGGGAGGGGGTACGCAGTATTTT. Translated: CASTDRLAGGGTQYF.

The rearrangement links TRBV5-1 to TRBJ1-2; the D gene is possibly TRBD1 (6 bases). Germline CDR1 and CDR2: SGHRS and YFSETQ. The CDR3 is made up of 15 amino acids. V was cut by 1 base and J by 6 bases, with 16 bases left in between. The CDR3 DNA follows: TGCGCCAGCAGCTTGTGGCGGGGGCGCTTAGATGGCTACACCTTC. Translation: CASSLWRGRLDGYTF.

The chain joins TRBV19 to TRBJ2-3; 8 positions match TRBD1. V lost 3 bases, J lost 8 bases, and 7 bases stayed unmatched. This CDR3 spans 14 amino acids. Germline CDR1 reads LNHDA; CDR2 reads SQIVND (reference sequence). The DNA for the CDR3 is TGTGCCAGTAGTATCAGGGGGCGGCAAGGTACGCAGTATTTT. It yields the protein CASSIRGRQGTQYF.

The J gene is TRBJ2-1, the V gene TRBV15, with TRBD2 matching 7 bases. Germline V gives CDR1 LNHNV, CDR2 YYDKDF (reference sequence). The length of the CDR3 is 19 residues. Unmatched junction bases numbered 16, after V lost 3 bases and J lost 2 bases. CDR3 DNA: TGTGCCACCAGCAGCCCAACGGGGCGGGAGTATAATACCTACAATGAGCAGTTCTTC. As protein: CATSSPTGREYNTYNEQFF.

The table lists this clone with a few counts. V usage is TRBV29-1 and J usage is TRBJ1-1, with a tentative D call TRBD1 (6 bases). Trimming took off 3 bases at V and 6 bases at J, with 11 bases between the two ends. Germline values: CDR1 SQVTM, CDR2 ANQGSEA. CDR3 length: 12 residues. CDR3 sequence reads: CSVDQGLPEAFF. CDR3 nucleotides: TGCAGCGTTGATCAGGGGCTCCCTGAAGCTTTCTTT.

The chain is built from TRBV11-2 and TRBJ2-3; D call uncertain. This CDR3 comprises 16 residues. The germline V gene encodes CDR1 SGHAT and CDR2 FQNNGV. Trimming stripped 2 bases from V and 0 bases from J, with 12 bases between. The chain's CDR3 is CASSLRVVVSTDTQYF. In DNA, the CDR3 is TGTGCCAGCAGCTTACGAGTCGTTGTGAGCACAGATACGCAGTATTTT.

This CDR3 reads CASSAGTAYTYEQYF. CDR3 in DNA: TGTGCCAGCAGCGCCGGGACAGCGTACACCTACGAGCAGTACTTC. This chain uses TRBV6-5 with TRBJ2-7; TRBD1 matches 7 bases. This CDR3 spans 15 amino acids. V was pared by 6 bases and J by 2 bases, with 10 bases of the junction left unmatched. Per the germline V gene, CDR1 is MNHEY and CDR2 is SVGAGI.

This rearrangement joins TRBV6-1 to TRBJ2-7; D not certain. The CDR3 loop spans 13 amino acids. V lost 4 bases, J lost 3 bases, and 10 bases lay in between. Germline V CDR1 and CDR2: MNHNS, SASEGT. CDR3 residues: CASSAPSYYEQYF. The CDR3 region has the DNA TGTGCCAGCAGTGCCCCCTCCTACTACGAGCAGTACTTC.

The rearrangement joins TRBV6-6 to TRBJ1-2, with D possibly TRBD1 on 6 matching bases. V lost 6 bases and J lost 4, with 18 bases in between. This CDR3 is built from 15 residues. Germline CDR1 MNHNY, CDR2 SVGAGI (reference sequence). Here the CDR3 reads CASSFTPGVAYGYTF. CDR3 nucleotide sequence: TGTGCCAGCAGCTTCACCCCAGGGGTTGCCTATGGCTACACCTTC.

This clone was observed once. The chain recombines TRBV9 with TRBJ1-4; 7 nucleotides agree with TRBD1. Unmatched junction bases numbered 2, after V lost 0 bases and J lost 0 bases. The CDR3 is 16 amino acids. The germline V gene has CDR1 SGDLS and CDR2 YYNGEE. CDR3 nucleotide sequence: TGTGCCAGCAGCGTAGGACAGGGTGCAACTAATGAAAAACTGTTTTTT. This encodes CASSVGQGATNEKLFF.

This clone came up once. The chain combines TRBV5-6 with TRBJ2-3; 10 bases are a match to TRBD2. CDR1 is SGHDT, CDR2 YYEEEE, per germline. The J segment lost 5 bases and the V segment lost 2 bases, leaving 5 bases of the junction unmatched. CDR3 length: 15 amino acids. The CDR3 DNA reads TGTGCCAGCAGCTTCTCACTAGCGGGATTAGATACGCAGTATTTT. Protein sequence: CASSFSLAGLDTQYF.

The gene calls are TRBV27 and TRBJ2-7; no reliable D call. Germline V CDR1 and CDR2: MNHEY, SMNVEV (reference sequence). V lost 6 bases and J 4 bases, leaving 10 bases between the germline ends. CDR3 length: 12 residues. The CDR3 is CASRRFLYEQYF. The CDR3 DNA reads TGTGCCAGCAGGCGGTTTCTTTACGAGCAGTACTTC.

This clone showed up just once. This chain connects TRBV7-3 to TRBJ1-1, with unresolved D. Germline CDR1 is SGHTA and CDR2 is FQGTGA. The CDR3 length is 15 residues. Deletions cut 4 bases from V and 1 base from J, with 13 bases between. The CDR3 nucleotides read TGTGCCAGCAGCTCGGATACCGGGGAGAACACTGAAGCTTTCTTT. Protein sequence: CASSSDTGENTEAFF.

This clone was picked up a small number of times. The CDR3 is CASSLRGTRNDEQYF. As DNA, the CDR3 is TGCGCCAGCAGCTTGAGGGGGACTAGAAATGACGAGCAGTACTTC. This rearrangement joins TRBV5-1 to TRBJ2-7; 8 bases agree with TRBD2. This CDR3 has 15 amino acids. Trimming removed 1 base from V and 5 bases from J; junction bases left unmatched: 8. CDR1 SGHRS and CDR2 YFSETQ come from the germline V gene.

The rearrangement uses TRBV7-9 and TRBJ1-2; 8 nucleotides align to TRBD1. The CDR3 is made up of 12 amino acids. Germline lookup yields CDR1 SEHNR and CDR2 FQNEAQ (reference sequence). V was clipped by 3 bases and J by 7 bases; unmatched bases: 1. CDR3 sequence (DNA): TGTGCCAGCAGCTTCAGGGGGCTTGGCTACACCTTC. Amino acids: CASSFRGLGYTF.